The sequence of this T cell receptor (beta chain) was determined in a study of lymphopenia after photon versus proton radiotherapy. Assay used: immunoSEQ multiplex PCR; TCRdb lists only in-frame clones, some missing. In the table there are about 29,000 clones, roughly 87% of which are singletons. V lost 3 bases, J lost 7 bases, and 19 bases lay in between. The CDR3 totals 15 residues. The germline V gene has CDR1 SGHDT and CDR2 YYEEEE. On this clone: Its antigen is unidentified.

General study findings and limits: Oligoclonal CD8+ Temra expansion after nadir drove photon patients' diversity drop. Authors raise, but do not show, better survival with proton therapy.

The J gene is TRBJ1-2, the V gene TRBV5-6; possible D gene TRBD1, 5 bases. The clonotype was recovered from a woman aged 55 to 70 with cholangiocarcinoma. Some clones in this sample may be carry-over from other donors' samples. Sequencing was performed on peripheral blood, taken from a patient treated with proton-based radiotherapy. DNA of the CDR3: TGTGCCAGCAGCTCCTTGAGGGGAGGGAGGCTTGGCTACACCTTC. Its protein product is CASSSLRGGRLGYTF.